Presented here are 32 T cell receptor beta chains from one specimen sequenced in a study of T cells in women clearing cervical HPV infection. Profiled with immunoSEQ multiplex PCR; TCRdb holds only in-frame clones, not every one. The table lists about 15,000 clones. Sequencing was performed on blood buffy coat. The receptors stem from a woman between 18 and 69 years old with a cervical HPV16 infection that either progressed to CIN3+ or cleared (not recorded which).

As for this clone: Sequencing ends 3 residues short of the CDR3 end; the germline J gene provides the rest. V gene TRBV3-1 (or the pseudogene TRBV3-2) combines with J gene TRBJ1-4; D ambiguous. Germline CDR1 and CDR2: LGHDT and YNNKEL (reference sequence). CDR3 length: 13 residues. Trimming took 2 bases from V and 8 from J, leaving 9 bases between them. CDR3 bases read: TGTGCCAGCAGCCAATCCGTACAAGAAAAA. Translated: CASSQSVQEK. In full, the CDR3 is CASSQSVQEKLFF.

Note on this clone: The sequence runs out 3 residues before the end of the CDR3; the remainder is reconstructed from the germline J gene. The chain is built from TRBV18 and TRBJ2-2; 8 bases agree with TRBD1. The CDR3 length is 18 residues. Germline-derived CDR1 and CDR2 are KGHSH and LQKENI. Losses at the gene ends were 4 bases for V and 6 bases for J; bases not matched to a gene: 16. The CDR3 bases that were read are TGTGCCAGCTCACTCACCCGGTTTGGACAGGGAATTGCCGGGGAG. Translation: CASSLTRFGQGIAGE. The full CDR3 reads CASSLTRFGQGIAGELFF.

Concerning this clone itself: The DNA ends 3 residues before the CDR3 does, and the rest of the CDR3 is filled in from the germline J gene. The chain has TRBV5-4 and TRBJ2-5; 9 bases are a match to TRBD1. Germline V gene sequence: CDR1 SGHNT, CDR2 YYREEE (reference sequence). This CDR3 contains 14 residues. Trimming at V came to 4 bases and at J to 5 bases, leaving 6 bases not matched to a gene. Incomplete CDR3 DNA: TGTGCCAGCAGCCGTGGGACAGGGTTGGAGACC. Its translation is CASSRGTGLET. The full CDR3 protein is CASSRGTGLETQYF.

As to this clone: The read comes to an end 3 residues before the CDR3 does, leaving the germline J gene to fill in the end. Distinct nucleotide sequences in the sample also encode this CDR3. The chain joins TRBV19 to TRBJ2-2, with TRBD2 as a possible D gene (5 bases). The ends were cut back, 0 bases at V and 6 bases at J, with 20 bases in the middle. CDR1 is LNHDA, CDR2 SQIVND, per germline (reference sequence). This CDR3 is built from 18 residues. CDR3 bases read: TGTGCCAGTAGTATAGATCGCGAGGCGGGTTTCCTTTCCGGGGAG. Its protein is CASSIDREAGFLSGE. The full CDR3 reads CASSIDREAGFLSGELFF.

As for this clone: The DNA ends 3 residues before the CDR3 does, and the rest of the CDR3 is filled in from the germline J gene. The rearrangement uses TRBV2 and TRBJ2-7; 9 nucleotides agree with TRBD1. V lost 8 bases and J lost 6; bases outside the gene matches: 5. CDR3 size: 12 residues. CDR1 is SNHLY, CDR2 FYNNEI, per germline. The CDR3 loop reads CASRDREGEQYF. Partial CDR3 DNA: TGTGCCAGCCGGGACAGGGAGGGCGAG.

Concerning this clone: With the read ending 3 residues before the CDR3 end, the germline J gene is used to fill in that end. This chain links TRBV18 with TRBJ1-5, with TRBD1 matching 9 bases. The CDR3 spans 18 residues. The V segment lost 0 bases and the J segment 6 bases; nucleotides outside the gene matches: 12. Germline CDR1 is KGHSH and CDR2 is LQKENI. Here the CDR3 reads CASSPPETGGLSLQPQHF. CDR3 bases read: TGTGCCAGCTCACCACCGGAGACAGGGGGGCTAAGTCTTCAGCCC.

The CDR3 sequence: CASSLLTDTQYF. The part of the CDR3 DNA that was read is TGCGCCAGCAGCTTACTCACAGATACG. This chain uses TRBV5-1 with TRBJ2-3; D unclear. The read terminates 3 residues ahead of where the CDR3 ends, so the germline J gene completes it. V lost 2 bases to trimming and J lost 2 bases, with 3 bases between them. This CDR3 has 12 amino acids. Germline V gene lookup returns CDR1 SGHRS and CDR2 YFSETQ.

Details on this clone: The DNA ends 3 residues before the CDR3 does, and the rest of the CDR3 is filled in from the germline J gene. V is TRBV2 and J is TRBJ2-2; 12 nucleotides line up with TRBD2. J was trimmed by 1 base and V by 3 bases; bases with no gene match: 6. CDR1 is SNHLY, CDR2 FYNNEI, per germline. The CDR3 length is 18 residues. The chain's CDR3 is CASSDDGLAGQNTGELFF. Partial CDR3 DNA: TGTGCCAGCAGTGACGATGGACTAGCGGGGCAGAACACCGGGGAG.

This clone counts as medium-sized (0.01 to 0.1%) by frequency. The chain's CDR3 is CSASIGIRLAGKETQYF. The DNA read from the CDR3 is TGCAGTGCTAGTATTGGGATCCGACTAGCGGGGAAGGAGACC. The chain is built from TRBV20-1 and TRBJ2-5; 11 nucleotides align to TRBD2. The read is 3 residues too short to cover the CDR3 end, so that end is filled in from the germline J gene. There are 17 residues in the CDR3. V shed 3 bases and J 5 bases; nucleotides not matched to a gene: 14. CDR1 and CDR2 (germline): DFQATT, SNEGSKA (reference sequence).

Regarding this clone: The read is 3 residues too short to cover the CDR3 end, so that end is filled in from the germline J gene. V usage is TRBV15 and J usage is TRBJ2-7; tentatively, D is TRBD1 (6 bases). The V gene's germline CDR1 is LNHNV and CDR2 YYDKDF (reference sequence). Trimming stripped 5 bases from V and 4 bases from J, with 15 bases between. This CDR3 spans 14 amino acids. The CDR3 loop reads CATSGLQGSYEQYF. The DNA read from the CDR3 is TGTGCCACCAGCGGGCTGCAGGGGTCTTACGAG.

The CDR3: CAISSQPGYEQYF. Partial CDR3 DNA: TGTGCCATCTCCTCACAGCCAGGGTACGAG. The rearrangement links TRBV10-3 to TRBJ2-7; maybe TRBD1 (5 bases). Read coverage stops 3 residues before the CDR3 terminus; the germline J gene supplies the remainder. The CDR3 sequence is 13 residues long. V gave up 8 bases and J gave up 4 bases, with 15 bases separating them. Per the germline V gene, CDR1 is ENHRY and CDR2 is SYGVKD.

About this clone: The read gets to within 3 residues of the CDR3 end, and the germline J gene fills in the rest. The V and J genes are TRBV10-3 and TRBJ1-1; no clear D gene. This CDR3 spans 12 amino acids. The V end was cut by 4 bases, the J end by 3 bases, with 6 bases between. The germline V gene has CDR1 ENHRY and CDR2 SYGVKD. The CDR3 loop is CAISVGDTEAFF. CDR3 DNA, as far as it was read: TGTGCCATCAGTGTCGGGGACACTGAA.

With respect to this clone: The CDR3 end falls 3 residues outside the read, so it is completed with the germline J gene. The rearrangement joins TRBV4-1 to TRBJ2-6; TRBD1 matches at 8 bases. The CDR3 length is 14 residues. With 5 bases clipped from V and 9 bases from J, the junction kept 6 bases outside the gene matches. The germline V gene has CDR1 MGHRA and CDR2 YSYEKL. The sequenced part of the CDR3 DNA is TGCGCCAGCAGCACACAGGGGGAAGTCAACGTC. Protein product: CASSTQGEVNV. The CDR3 in its entirety is CASSTQGEVNVLTF.

To note about this clone: The read ends 3 residues before the CDR3 terminus; that terminus is restored from the germline J gene. V and J are TRBV7-9 and TRBJ2-2; 7 positions match TRBD1. The CDR3 totals 13 residues. CDR1 is SEHNR, CDR2 FQNEAQ, per germline (reference sequence). Trimming at V came to 6 bases and at J to 6 bases, leaving 4 bases not matched to a gene. CDR3 protein: CASRWQGAGELFF. CDR3 bases read: TGTGCCAGCAGGTGGCAGGGGGCCGGGGAG. The variable domain in full, with the rest retrieved from reference TRBV7-9 and TRBJ2-2, is DTGVSQNPRHKITKRGQNVTFRCDPISEHNRLYWYRQTLGQGPEFLTYFQNEAQLEKSRLLSDRFSAERPKGSFSTLEIQRTEQGDSAMYLCASRWQGAGELFFGEGSRLTVL.

Turning to this clone: The read ends 3 residues before the CDR3 terminus; that terminus is restored from the germline J gene. The chain uses TRBV5-1 and TRBJ1-1; a possible D gene is TRBD1 (6 bases). The CDR3 has 12 residues. The germline V gene has CDR1 SGHRS and CDR2 YFSETQ. V was shortened by 3 bases and J by 4 bases, with 7 bases between the two germline ends. The CDR3 is CASSSRGTEAFF. Partial CDR3 DNA: TGCGCCAGCAGCTCCAGGGGCACTGAA.

Points on this clone: The read ends 3 residues shy of where the CDR3 ends; the end is completed using the germline J gene. The chain employs TRBV5-1 and TRBJ2-2, with a tentative D call TRBD1 (6 bases). The CDR3 sequence is 15 residues long. Trimming pared 0 bases from V and 3 bases from J, leaving 9 bases between. Germline values: CDR1 SGHRS, CDR2 YFSETQ. The covered CDR3 bases are TGCGCCAGCAGCTTGGCCTGGACAGACACCGGGGAG. Translating it yields CASSLAWTDTGE. The entire CDR3 protein is CASSLAWTDTGELFF.

As for this clone: The CDR3 is cut off 3 residues early in the read; its end comes from the germline J gene. The chain couples TRBV24-1 to TRBJ2-5, with 15 bases that match TRBD2. Germline V lookup: CDR1 KGHDR, CDR2 SFDVKD. The junction had 6 bases not matched to a gene; V was cut back by 4 bases and J by 4 bases. There are 17 residues in the CDR3. CDR3 sequence reads: CATSDPGLAGGPETQYF. CDR3 bases read: TGTGCCACCAGTGACCCCGGACTAGCGGGGGGGCCAGAGACC.

CDR3 sequence: CSARDPFSLNYGYTF. The DNA read from the CDR3 is TGCAGTGCTAGAGATCCTTTCTCTCTTAACTATGGC. V is TRBV20-1 and J is TRBJ1-2, with D unclear. The read ends 3 residues before the CDR3 terminus; that terminus is restored from the germline J gene. CDR3 length: 15 residues. Trimming left V 0 bases short and J 1 base short, with 12 bases between. Germline V gene lookup returns CDR1 DFQATT and CDR2 SNEGSKA (reference sequence).

This clone is labeled medium-sized based on frequency. The CDR3 is cut off 3 residues early in the read; its end comes from the germline J gene. The rearrangement uses TRBV5-6 and TRBJ1-2, with 9 bases fitting TRBD1. The CDR3 loop spans 14 amino acids. After removal of 4 bases from V and 5 bases from J, the junction contained 6 bases not matched to a gene. CDR1 is SGHDT, CDR2 YYEEEE, per germline. This CDR3 is CASSLKGQGYGYTF. The CDR3 DNA, read in part, is TGTGCCAGCAGCCTGAAGGGACAGGGATATGGC.

Regarding this clone: The read ends 3 residues shy of where the CDR3 ends; the end is completed using the germline J gene. The V and J genes are TRBV20-1 and TRBJ2-3; 10 bases match TRBD2. The length of the CDR3 is 14 residues. CDR1 and CDR2 from the germline V gene are DFQATT and SNEGSKA (reference sequence). After removal of 2 bases from V and 3 bases from J, the junction contained 2 bases not matched to a gene. The DNA read from the CDR3 is TGCAGTGCTAGATCACTAGCGGGGACAGATACG. Its translation: CSARSLAGTDT. From start to end, the CDR3 is CSARSLAGTDTQYF.

Concerning this clone itself: The read terminates 3 residues ahead of where the CDR3 ends, so the germline J gene completes it. The V and J genes are TRBV20-1 and TRBJ2-7; 7 bases are shared with TRBD1. Per germline, CDR1 DFQATT and CDR2 SNEGSKA (reference sequence). The CDR3 consists of 15 residues. V gave up 0 bases and J gave up 5 bases; unmatched junction bases: 10. The chain's CDR3 is CSARDVTGYHHEQYF. The CDR3 DNA, read in part, is TGCAGTGCTAGAGATGTGACAGGGTACCACCACGAG.

Points on this clone: The read falls 3 residues short of the CDR3 end, and the missing part is taken from the germline J gene. The chain employs TRBV19 and TRBJ2-7, with D uncertain. Germline CDR1 reads LNHDA; CDR2 reads SQIVND (reference sequence). V lost 5 bases and J 3 bases, leaving 11 bases between the germline ends. CDR3 length: 13 residues. The covered CDR3 bases are TGTGCCAGTAGTTCCCGTTTCGGCTACGAG. Translation: CASSSRFGYE. The CDR3, in full, reads CASSSRFGYEQYF. Together with reference TRBV19 and TRBJ2-7, the CDR3 gives the full variable domain: DGGITQSPKYLFRKEGQNVTLSCEQNLNHDAMYWYRQDPGQGLRLIYYSQIVNDFQKGDIAEGYSVSREKKESFPLTVTSAQKNPTAFYLCASSSRFGYEQYFGPGTRLTVT.

A note on this clone: The read terminates 3 residues before the CDR3 end, so the remaining end is supplied by the germline J gene. This chain links TRBV20-1 with TRBJ2-4; 9 bases are shared with TRBD2. Germline assignment: CDR1 DFQATT and CDR2 SNEGSKA (reference sequence). This CDR3 region has 16 residues. With V trimmed by 5 bases and J by 7 bases, 15 bases remained unmatched. The CDR3 region is CSAPFGGSGRDNIQYF. CDR3 DNA (partial): TGCAGTGCTCCCTTCGGGGGTAGCGGGAGAGATAACATT.

Comments on this clone: The read comes to an end 3 residues before the CDR3 does, leaving the germline J gene to fill in the end. The rearrangement uses TRBV5-1 and TRBJ2-5; 9 bases match TRBD1. In germline, CDR1 is SGHRS, CDR2 YFSETQ. The CDR3 length is 14 residues. V was clipped by 0 bases and J by 4 bases; unmatched bases: 1. CDR3 loop: CASSLGGQGETQYF. The DNA read from the CDR3 is TGCGCCAGCAGCTTGGGGGGACAGGGAGAGACC.

This clone is called medium-sized based on its frequency. The read gets to within 3 residues of the CDR3 end, and the germline J gene fills in the rest. The chain carries TRBV29-1 and TRBJ2-7; 8 bases match TRBD1. V dropped 4 bases and J dropped 5; count of bases not matched to a gene: 7. This CDR3 comprises 13 residues. Germline CDR1 is SQVTM and CDR2 is ANQGSEA. Partial CDR3 DNA: TGCAGCGTTGTATCCGGACAGGGAAACGAG. The encoded protein is CSVVSGQGNE. The CDR3 in its entirety is CSVVSGQGNEQYF.

A word on this clone: The read halts 3 residues ahead of the CDR3 end, with the missing end drawn from the germline J gene. The chain recombines TRBV4-2 with TRBJ2-2; 10 bases are shared with TRBD1. Germline V gene sequence: CDR1 LGHNA, CDR2 YNFKEQ. The CDR3 is 15 residues long. With V trimmed by 3 bases and J by 4 bases, 2 bases remained unmatched. CDR3 protein: CASSQTGGGTGELFF. The covered CDR3 bases are TGTGCCAGCAGCCAGACAGGGGGCGGCACCGGGGAG.

With respect to this clone: The missing CDR3 end, 3 residues past where the read stops, is filled in from the germline J gene. This sequence joins TRBV20-1 and TRBJ1-2, with 11 bases matching TRBD1. V lost 5 bases to trimming and J lost 7 bases; unmatched junction nucleotides: 3. CDR3 length equals 12 residues. Germline CDR1 DFQATT, CDR2 SNEGSKA (reference sequence). The chain's CDR3 is CSAGGTGGGYTF. The DNA read from the CDR3 is TGCAGTGCTGGGGGGACAGGGGGTGGC.

On this clone: The observed sequence ends 3 residues before the CDR3 terminus, with the missing tail filled in from the germline J gene. The genes are TRBV20-1 and TRBJ2-1, with 9 bases aligning to TRBD2. CDR1 DFQATT and CDR2 SNEGSKA come from the germline V gene (reference sequence). CDR3 length equals 22 residues. Losses at the gene ends were 1 base for V and 0 bases for J; bases not matched to a gene: 22. Incomplete CDR3 DNA: TGCAGTGCTAGAGTCGTGATCTCTAGCGGGGATCTTTTTCTCAGCTCCTACAATGAG. It encodes CSARVVISSGDLFLSSYNE. The CDR3 in full is CSARVVISSGDLFLSSYNEQFF.

As concerns this clone: The read ends 3 residues shy of where the CDR3 ends; the end is completed using the germline J gene. The rearrangement joins TRBV20-1 to TRBJ2-7; maybe TRBD2 (5 bases). Germline V lookup: CDR1 DFQATT, CDR2 SNEGSKA (reference sequence). Trimming stripped 5 bases from V and 1 base from J, with 15 bases between. The CDR3 extends over 14 amino acids. CDR3 sequence reads: CSALPGSRSYEQYF. Incomplete CDR3 DNA: TGCAGTGCTCTCCCGGGGAGCAGGTCCTACGAG.

The DNA read from the CDR3 is TGTGCCAGCAGTTTCAGCGGGGAG. Its translation is CASSFSGE. The whole CDR3 region reads CASSFSGELFF. V usage is TRBV12-3 or TRBV12-4 and J usage is TRBJ2-2; D is undetermined. The read gets to within 3 residues of the CDR3 end, and the germline J gene fills in the rest. V lost 3 bases to trimming and J lost 7 bases, with 3 bases between them. This CDR3 comprises 11 residues.

The sequenced part of the CDR3 DNA is TGTGCCAGCAGTTTGGGACAGTCTCATTCACCC. This gives the protein CASSLGQSHSP. The entire CDR3 sequence reads CASSLGQSHSPLHF. V usage is TRBV28 and J usage is TRBJ1-6, with TRBD1 matching over 7 bases. The sequenced fragment ends 3 residues before the CDR3 boundary, so the rest is inferred from the germline J gene. The CDR3 totals 14 residues. V shed 3 bases and J 8 bases; nucleotides not matched to a gene: 4. Germline V gene lookup returns CDR1 MDHEN and CDR2 SYDVKM. Full variable domain (outside the CDR3, taken from reference TRBV28 and TRBJ1-6): DVKVTQSSRYLVKRTGEKVFLECVQDMDHENMFWYRQDPGLGLRLIYFSYDVKMKEKGDIPEGYSVSREKKERFSLILESASTNQTSMYLCASSLGQSHSPLHFGNGTRLTVT.

This clone ranks as medium-sized in terms of frequency. The sequenced CDR3 bases are TGCAGCGTCTGGGAGACTAGCGGGGGCGGTACG. It encodes CSVWETSGGGT. The whole CDR3 is CSVWETSGGGTQYF. This rearrangement joins TRBV29-1 to TRBJ2-3; TRBD2 matches at 12 bases. The CDR3 goes on 3 residues after the read ends, and that part is filled in from the germline J gene. The germline CDR1 and CDR2 sequences are SQVTM and ANQGSEA. Losses at the gene ends were 6 bases for V and 8 bases for J; bases not matched to a gene: 9. The CDR3 length is 14 residues.